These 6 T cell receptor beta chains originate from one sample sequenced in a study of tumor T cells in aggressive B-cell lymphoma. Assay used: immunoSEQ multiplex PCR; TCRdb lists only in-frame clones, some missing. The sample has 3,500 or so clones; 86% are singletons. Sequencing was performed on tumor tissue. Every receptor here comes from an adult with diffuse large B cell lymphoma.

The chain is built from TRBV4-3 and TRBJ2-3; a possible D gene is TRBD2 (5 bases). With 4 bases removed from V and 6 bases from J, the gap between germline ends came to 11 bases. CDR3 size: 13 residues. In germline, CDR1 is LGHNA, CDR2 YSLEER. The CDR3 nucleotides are TGCGCCAGCAGCCCAGATCCGGGGGATACGCAGTATTTT. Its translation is CASSPDPGDTQYF.

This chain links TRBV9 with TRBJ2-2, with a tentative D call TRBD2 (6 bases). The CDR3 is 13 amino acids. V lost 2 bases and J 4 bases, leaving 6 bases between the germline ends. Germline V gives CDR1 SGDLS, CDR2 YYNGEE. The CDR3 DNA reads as TGTGCCAGCAGCGTGGGGGGCACCGGGGAGCTGTTTTTT. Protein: CASSVGGTGELFF.

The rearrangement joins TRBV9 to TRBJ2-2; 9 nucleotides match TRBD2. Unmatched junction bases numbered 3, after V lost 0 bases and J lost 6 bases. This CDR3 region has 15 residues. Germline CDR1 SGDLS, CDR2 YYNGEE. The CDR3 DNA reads TGTGCCAGCAGCGTAGGGCGGGAGGGCTCCGGGGAGCTGTTTTTT. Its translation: CASSVGREGSGELFF. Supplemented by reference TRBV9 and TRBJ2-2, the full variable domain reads DSGVTQTPKHLITATGQRVTLRCSPRSGDLSVYWYQQSLDQGLQFLIQYYNGEERAKGNILERFSAQQFPDLHSELNLSSLELGDSALYFCASSVGREGSGELFFGEGSRLTVL.

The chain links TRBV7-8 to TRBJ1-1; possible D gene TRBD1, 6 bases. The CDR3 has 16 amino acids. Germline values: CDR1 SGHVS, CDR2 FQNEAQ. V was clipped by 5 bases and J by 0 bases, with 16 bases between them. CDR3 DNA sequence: TGTGCCAGCAGCGCGATACAGGGATCGATGAACACTGAAGCTTTCTTT. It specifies CASSAIQGSMNTEAFF.

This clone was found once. The CDR3 region is CASSLRQGKPQHF. The CDR3 DNA follows: TGTGCCAGCAGCTTGAGACAGGGGAAGCCCCAGCATTTT. V is TRBV7-6 and J is TRBJ1-5; the match to TRBD1 covers 8 bases. The germline CDR1 and CDR2 sequences are SGHVS and FNYEAQ. V lost 3 bases to trimming and J lost 8 bases; unmatched junction nucleotides: 3. There are 13 residues in the CDR3.

CDR3 coding DNA: TGTGCCAGTAGTATAGTCGGGGGAGCAAGCTACGAGCAGTACTTC. It codes for CASSIVGGASYEQYF. This chain links TRBV19 with TRBJ2-7; D may be TRBD2 (6 bases). From germline, CDR1 is LNHDA and CDR2 SQIVND (reference sequence). The CDR3 runs to 15 residues. Trimming took 1 base from V and 3 from J, leaving 13 bases between them.